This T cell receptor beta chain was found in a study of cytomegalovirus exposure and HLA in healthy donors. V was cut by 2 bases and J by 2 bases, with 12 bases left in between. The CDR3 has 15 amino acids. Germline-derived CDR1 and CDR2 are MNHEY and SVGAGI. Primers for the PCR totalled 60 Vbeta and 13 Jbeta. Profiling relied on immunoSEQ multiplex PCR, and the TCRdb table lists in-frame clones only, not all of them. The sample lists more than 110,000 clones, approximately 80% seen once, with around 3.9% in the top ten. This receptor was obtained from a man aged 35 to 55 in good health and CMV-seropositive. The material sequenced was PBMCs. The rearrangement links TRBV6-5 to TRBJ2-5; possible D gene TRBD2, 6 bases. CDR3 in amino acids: CASSYGGMGQETQYF. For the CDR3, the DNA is TGTGCCAGCAGTTACGGCGGGATGGGGCAAGAGACCCAGTACTTC.